This T cell receptor beta chain came from a study of identical twins. The CDR3 totals 13 residues. The J segment lost 10 bases and the V segment lost 3 bases, leaving 5 bases of the junction unmatched. Germline CDR1 SGHAT, CDR2 FQNNGV. This clonotype came up many times. One entry per CDR3 protein, called by TCRdb with MiXCR from the 5' RACE reads. The sample has 150,000 or so distinct CDR3 sequences; roughly 3.5% are singletons. The sequenced sample was memory T cells sorted from blood. This chain joins TRBV11-2 and TRBJ2-2, with 7 nucleotides matching TRBD2. The sequence derives from a man younger than 35 in good health. The DNA of the CDR3 is TGTGCCAGCAGCTTGTCACTAGCGCCGGAGCTGTTTTTT. It translates to CASSLSLAPELFF.